A single sample is the source of the 19 T cell receptor beta chains below, sequenced in a study of T cell changes during pregnancy in multiple sclerosis. Method: immunoSEQ multiplex PCR; TCRdb's copy keeps in-frame clones and lacks some. The sample has under 35,000 clones, 70% to 90% seen once. This specimen consisted of CD8+ T cells from peripheral blood mononuclear cells, obtained after pregnancy. These receptors all come from a female donor with multiple sclerosis, enrolled in a pregnancy study.

The genes are TRBV7-6 and TRBJ2-1, with D possibly matching TRBD2 (5 bases). With 6 bases removed from V and 7 bases from J, the gap between germline ends came to 22 bases. The CDR3 extends over 16 amino acids. Germline-derived CDR1 and CDR2 are SGHVS and FNYEAQ. CDR3 in amino acids: CASSDRAGGRGNEQFF. CDR3 in DNA: TGTGCCAGCAGTGATAGGGCGGGTGGGCGTGGGAATGAGCAGTTCTTC.

CDR3: CASSLVEYNEQFF. CDR3 sequence (DNA): TGTGCCAGCAGCTTAGTCGAGTACAATGAGCAGTTCTTC. The rearrangement joins TRBV7-9 to TRBJ2-1; D is unresolved. With 1 base removed from V and 4 bases from J, the gap between germline ends came to 5 bases. The CDR3 is made up of 13 amino acids. The V gene's germline CDR1 is SEHNR and CDR2 FQNEAQ (reference sequence).

The rearrangement uses TRBV7-2 and TRBJ2-3, with 11 bases lining up with TRBD2. The CDR3 length is 15 residues. Germline-derived CDR1 and CDR2 are SGHTA and FQGNSA. J lost 3 bases, V lost 3 bases, and 2 bases had no gene match. This CDR3 reads CASSFSGGATDTQYF. The CDR3 bases are TGTGCCAGCAGCTTTAGCGGGGGGGCGACAGATACGCAGTATTTT.

For this clone: At one end the junction does not follow the germline gene, possibly because of a read error. The chain carries TRBV7-7 and TRBJ2-7, with D possibly being TRBD1 (5 bases). The CDR3 consists of 13 residues. Germline values: CDR1 SSHAT, CDR2 FNYEAQ (reference sequence). The CDR3 protein is CASSPGHVSEQYF. The CDR3 region has the DNA TGTGCTAGCAGCCCCGGACATGTGAGCGAGCAGTACTTC.

The V gene is TRBV7-3, the J gene TRBJ2-3; unclear D gene. The CDR3 is made up of 13 amino acids. Trimming left V 4 bases short and J 4 bases short, with 9 bases between. Germline CDR1 is SGHTA and CDR2 is FQGTGA. CDR3 DNA: TGTGCCAGCAGCTCGGAAAGCGCAGATACGCAGTATTTT. Its protein product is CASSSESADTQYF.

The CDR3 loop reads CASSGRSPLHF. The CDR3 DNA is TGTGCCAGCAGTGGGAGATCACCCCTCCACTTT. This chain uses TRBV6-4 with TRBJ1-6; D remains unclear. The ends were cut back, 4 bases at V and 10 bases at J, with 5 bases in the middle. The germline V gene has CDR1 MRHNA and CDR2 SNTAGT. The CDR3 length is 11 residues.

The rearrangement links TRBV29-1 to TRBJ1-5; D is unclear. Germline assignment: CDR1 SQVTM and CDR2 ANQGSEA. Trimming removed 4 bases from V and 4 bases from J, with 11 bases in between. The CDR3 runs to 13 residues. CDR3 DNA: TGCAGCGTTGGTGGGGAGGGAAATCAGCCCCAGCATTTT. Protein sequence: CSVGGEGNQPQHF.

This clone is judged medium-sized. The chain recombines TRBV5-6 with TRBJ2-2; D perhaps matches TRBD1 (5 bases). Germline CDR1 is SGHDT and CDR2 is YYEEEE. The CDR3 runs 19 residues. V was trimmed by 4 bases and J by 2 bases, leaving 24 bases between them. CDR3 sequence: CASSPMIRTGVDNTGELFF. The CDR3 nucleotides read TGTGCCAGCAGCCCCATGATTCGTACAGGAGTTGACAACACCGGGGAGCTGTTTTTT.

The CDR3 nucleotides read TGTGCCAGCAGCTTCGGGTCGGTAGGCGCTAACTATGGCTACACCTTC. It codes for CASSFGSVGANYGYTF. The V gene is TRBV11-2, the J gene TRBJ1-2; D is unclear. The CDR3 spans 16 residues. Trimming took off 3 bases at V and 0 bases at J, with 14 bases between the two ends. Per the germline V gene, CDR1 is SGHAT and CDR2 is FQNNGV.

V and J are TRBV29-1 and TRBJ2-3, with 9 bases fitting TRBD2. The V gene end was trimmed by 4 bases and the J gene end by 5 bases; junction bases not matched to a gene: 7. The CDR3 spans 14 residues. Germline V CDR1 and CDR2: SQVTM, ANQGSEA. This CDR3 reads CSVVALAGLDTQYF. The CDR3, as DNA: TGCAGCGTTGTAGCGCTAGCGGGGTTAGATACGCAGTATTTT.

The chain joins TRBV5-6 to TRBJ1-1, with a possible D match to TRBD1 (6 bases). CDR1 is SGHDT and CDR2 is YYEEEE in the germline V gene. The CDR3 has 13 amino acids. The V gene lost 0 bases and the J gene lost 6 bases, with 9 bases spanning the gap. CDR3 amino acids: CASSLAQGPEAFF. Here the CDR3 DNA reads TGTGCCAGCAGCTTGGCACAGGGACCTGAAGCTTTCTTT.

This sequence joins TRBV29-1 and TRBJ1-2; D gene uncertain. Germline V gives CDR1 SQVTM, CDR2 ANQGSEA. Trimming cost V 3 bases and J 2 bases, with 7 bases left between them. The CDR3 is made up of 12 amino acids. The CDR3 protein is CSVENRNYGYTF. The CDR3 DNA reads TGCAGCGTTGAGAACAGAAACTATGGCTACACCTTC.

The chain couples TRBV7-3 to TRBJ2-3; 10 bases line up with TRBD2. Trimming removed 5 bases from V and 2 bases from J; junction bases left unmatched: 4. Germline V gene lookup returns CDR1 SGHTA and CDR2 FQGTGA. This CDR3 is built from 15 residues. Written as DNA, the CDR3 is TGTGCCAGCAGCGAAGGACTAGCGGACACAGATACGCAGTATTTT. It yields the protein CASSEGLADTDTQYF.

CDR3 sequence reads: CASSYSNRGPLYGYTF. CDR3 DNA sequence: TGTGCCAGCAGTTACTCGAACAGGGGGCCCCTCTATGGCTACACCTTC. The chain couples TRBV6-5 to TRBJ1-2; 9 bases map to TRBD1. From germline, CDR1 is MNHEY and CDR2 SVGAGI. The CDR3 runs 16 residues. The junction had 6 bases not matched to a gene; V was cut back by 0 bases and J by 4 bases.

Details on this clone: A far larger clone is one base from this, pointing to a likely read error. The chain employs TRBV11-2 and TRBJ2-7; 12 bases line up with TRBD1. The CDR3 extends over 14 amino acids. Germline V gene lookup returns CDR1 SGHAT and CDR2 FQNNGV. The V segment lost 6 bases and the J segment 4 bases; nucleotides outside the gene matches: 4. CDR3 amino acids: CASSEGQGAYEQYF. The CDR3 region has the DNA TGTGCCAGCAGTGAGGGACAGGGGGCGTACGAGCAGTACTTC.

This chain joins TRBV27 and TRBJ2-5; 8 bases fit TRBD2. Losses at the gene ends were 2 bases for V and 6 bases for J; bases not matched to a gene: 14. There are 17 residues in the CDR3. Germline V gene lookup returns CDR1 MNHEY and CDR2 SMNVEV (reference sequence). The chain's CDR3 is CASSLLIRGGIAKTQYF. The CDR3 nucleotides are TGTGCCAGCAGTTTACTAATCCGGGGGGGCATCGCAAAGACCCAGTACTTC.

This clone came up a few times. The chain employs TRBV6-1 and TRBJ2-1, with 15 bases that match TRBD2. The CDR3 is made up of 16 amino acids. CDR1 and CDR2 (germline): MNHNS, SASEGT. V lost 4 bases, J lost 2 bases, and 0 bases stayed unmatched. The CDR3 reads CASSGTSGGAYNEQFF. The CDR3 DNA is TGTGCCAGCAGTGGGACTAGCGGGGGGGCCTACAATGAGCAGTTCTTC.

This chain uses TRBV27 with TRBJ2-3, with D possibly being TRBD2 (6 bases). V lost 6 bases and J 3 bases, leaving 19 bases between the germline ends. This CDR3 region has 16 residues. Germline V gene sequence: CDR1 MNHEY, CDR2 SMNVEV (reference sequence). CDR3 sequence: CASRPTRWGDTDTQYF. CDR3 sequence (DNA): TGTGCCAGCAGACCAACCAGGTGGGGGGATACAGATACGCAGTATTTT.

This rearrangement joins TRBV19 to TRBJ2-3, with 7 bases that match TRBD2. With V trimmed by 5 bases and J by 2 bases, 10 bases remained unmatched. CDR3 size: 16 residues. The germline gives CDR1 LNHDA, CDR2 SQIVND (reference sequence). In DNA, the CDR3 is TGTGCCAGTAGTCACCCCCTGGGGGGGATCACAGATACGCAGTATTTT. Protein sequence: CASSHPLGGITDTQYF.